These T cell receptor beta chains were read from a single sample in a study of cytomegalovirus exposure and HLA in healthy donors. Method: immunoSEQ multiplex PCR; TCRdb's copy keeps in-frame clones and lacks some. The table shows 130,000 to 150,000 clones, with about 80% occurring only once. Sample: PBMCs. These receptor sequences come from a young man in good health and CMV-seronegative. CDR3s include the opening cysteine and the closing phenylalanine or tryptophan. The order of the fields is V gene, D gene, J gene, clone size, CDR3 DNA, CDR3 protein. A D gene is named only where the DNA matches it firmly. Where a row states a size, it is once, few, many or the class of an expanded clone; other rows omit it.

V: TRBV5-1
D: TRBD1
J: TRBJ2-1
size: .
DNA: TGCGCCAGCAGCTCTACACTCGCAGGGGGTGAGCAGTTCTTC
CDR3: CASSSTLAGGEQFF

V: TRBV28
D: .
J: TRBJ1-5
size: once
DNA: TGTGCCAGCCGGGGGGGTGGCAGGTCGAATCAGCCCCAGCATTTT
CDR3: CASRGGGRSNQPQHF

V: TRBV27
D: TRBD2
J: TRBJ2-1
size: .
DNA: TGTGCCAGCAGTTCCACTAGCGGGATGAGCAATGAGCAGTTCTTC
CDR3: CASSSTSGMSNEQFF

V: TRBV5-1
D: TRBD2
J: TRBJ2-5
size: once
DNA: TGCGCCAGCAGCTTGGCTAGCGGGGGGGCCCCAGAGACCCAGTACTTC
CDR3: CASSLASGGAPETQYF

V: TRBV30
D: TRBD2
J: TRBJ2-7
size: .
DNA: TGTGCCTGGGGCCCCGGACTAGCGGGACGAATGAGTAACGAGCAGTACTTC
CDR3: CAWGPGLAGRMSNEQYF

V: TRBV5-1
D: TRBD2
J: TRBJ2-5
size: .
DNA: TGCGCCAGCAGCTTGGCCGTTAATAGCGGGAGAGGGGAGACCCAGTACTTC
CDR3: CASSLAVNSGRGETQYF

V: TRBV11-1
D: .
J: TRBJ2-7
size: .
DNA: TGTGCCAGCAGCTTATTAAGAGGGAACGAGCAGTACTTC
CDR3: CASSLLRGNEQYF

V: TRBV6-5
D: .
J: TRBJ1-6
size: once
DNA: TGTGCCAGCAGCTATCGGGGGGATTCACCCCTCCACTTT
CDR3: CASSYRGDSPLHF

V: TRBV9
D: .
J: TRBJ1-2
size: few
DNA: TGTGCCAGCAGCGTAGAGGGTCTCATGCAGGGAAGCTACACCTTC
CDR3: CASSVEGLMQGSYTF

V: TRBV7-9
D: TRBD1
J: TRBJ1-2
size: .
DNA: TGTGCCAGCAGCGCCTGGACAGGGGATCGGGTCTATGGCTACACCTTC
CDR3: CASSAWTGDRVYGYTF

V: TRBV9
D: .
J: TRBJ2-1
size: .
DNA: TGTGCCAGCAGCCAAGACCCGGGACAACATCAGTTCTTC
CDR3: CASSQDPGQHQFF

V: TRBV5-4
D: TRBD1
J: TRBJ2-5
size: .
DNA: TGTGCCAGCAGCTCACTGATGGACAGGGGGCTAGAGACCCAGTACTTC
CDR3: CASSSLMDRGLETQYF

V: TRBV19
D: .
J: TRBJ1-1
size: few
DNA: TGTGCCAGTAGTTTACCGGGACACGGGTCGAGGACTGAAGCTTTCTTT
CDR3: CASSLPGHGSRTEAFF

V: TRBV6-1
D: .
J: TRBJ2-7
size: .
DNA: TGTGCCAGCAGTGCCCGAGGGGGGGACGGTCAGGACTGGACTCGCTACGAGCAGTACTTC
CDR3: CASSARGGDGQDWTRYEQYF

V: TRBV6-5
D: .
J: TRBJ1-6
size: .
DNA: TGTGCCAGCATGAGGTCAGAGGATTCACCCCTCCACTTT
CDR3: CASMRSEDSPLHF

V: TRBV9
D: TRBD1
J: TRBJ2-1
size: .
DNA: TGTGCCAGCAGCACACAGGGGCTTATCGTCTACAATGAGCAGTTCTTC
CDR3: CASSTQGLIVYNEQFF

V: TRBV28
D: .
J: TRBJ1-1
size: .
DNA: TGTGCCAGCAGTGTGATCAGGGTTAACACTGAAGCTTTCTTT
CDR3: CASSVIRVNTEAFF

V: TRBV19
D: .
J: TRBJ1-4
size: .
DNA: TGTGCCAGTAGACCACAGGGATCAACTAATGAAAAACTGTTTTTT
CDR3: CASRPQGSTNEKLFF

V: TRBV6-5
D: TRBD1
J: TRBJ2-1
size: few
DNA: TGTGCCAGCAGTTACTTGTCGGGACAGAGAGGCAATGAGCAGTTCTTC
CDR3: CASSYLSGQRGNEQFF

V: TRBV27
D: .
J: TRBJ1-1
size: .
DNA: TGTGCCAGCAGTTTACGGACACCGAACACTGAAGCTTTCTTT
CDR3: CASSLRTPNTEAFF

V: TRBV7-9
D: TRBD1
J: TRBJ1-1
size: few
DNA: TGTGCCAGCAGCTCCCGGGACAGGGCCCTAGAAGCTTTCTTT
CDR3: CASSSRDRALEAFF

V: TRBV2
D: .
J: TRBJ2-5
size: .
DNA: TGTGCCAGCAGTGATCCATCCCGCGGGACCACCAAAGAGACCCAGTACTTC
CDR3: CASSDPSRGTTKETQYF

V: TRBV19
D: TRBD1
J: TRBJ1-2
size: once
DNA: TGTGCCAGTACCCAAACAGGGGGCGGCCGAGACTACACCTTC
CDR3: CASTQTGGGRDYTF

V: TRBV30
D: TRBD1
J: TRBJ1-2
size: .
DNA: TGTGCCTGGAGTCGACAGGGGGCCGGGTATGGCTACACCTTC
CDR3: CAWSRQGAGYGYTF

V: TRBV11-3
D: TRBD2
J: TRBJ2-2
size: .
DNA: TGTGCCAGCAGTGGGACTAGCGGGAGTATCAACACCGGGGAGCTGTTTTTT
CDR3: CASSGTSGSINTGELFF

V: TRBV7-9
D: TRBD2
J: TRBJ2-7
size: .
DNA: TGTGCCAGCAGAGATCTAGCGGGGAGCTCCTACGAGCAGTACTTC
CDR3: CASRDLAGSSYEQYF

V: TRBV9
D: .
J: TRBJ2-2
size: .
DNA: TGTGCCAGCAGTGCCGGGACAACGAACACCGGGGAGCTGTTTTTT
CDR3: CASSAGTTNTGELFF

V: TRBV9
D: .
J: TRBJ1-1
size: .
DNA: TGTGCCAGCAGCGTAAGTGTGGGGGCAAACACTGAAGCTTTCTTT
CDR3: CASSVSVGANTEAFF

V: TRBV19
D: .
J: TRBJ2-7
size: .
DNA: TGTGCCAGTAGTATACACGGGGAGTCGGGCAGGACCGAGCAGTACTTC
CDR3: CASSIHGESGRTEQYF

V: TRBV5-1
D: .
J: TRBJ1-5
size: .
DNA: TGCGCCAGCAGCTTAGAATCGGGCAATCAGCCCCAGCATTTT
CDR3: CASSLESGNQPQHF

V: TRBV14
D: TRBD1
J: TRBJ2-7
size: .
DNA: TGTGCCAGCAGCCCCCAGGGACAGGGGGCCTACGAGCAGTACTTC
CDR3: CASSPQGQGAYEQYF

V: TRBV7-3
D: TRBD1
J: TRBJ2-1
size: .
DNA: TGTGCCAGCAGCTCGGGACAGGGGGTCAATGAGCAGTTCTTC
CDR3: CASSSGQGVNEQFF

V: TRBV4-1
D: .
J: TRBJ1-1
size: .
DNA: TGCGCCAGCAGCCAAGTACAGGGTAAAACTGAAGCTTTCTTT
CDR3: CASSQVQGKTEAFF

V: TRBV5-6
D: .
J: TRBJ1-2
size: .
DNA: TGTGCCAGCAGCGTCCCAGGGGATGGCTACACCTTC
CDR3: CASSVPGDGYTF

V: TRBV6-5
D: .
J: TRBJ2-7
size: few
DNA: TGTGCCAGCAGTTACTCTTCCCAGGGGTTAAGGGACGAGCAGTACTTC
CDR3: CASSYSSQGLRDEQYF

V: TRBV2
D: TRBD1
J: TRBJ2-4
size: few
DNA: TGTGCCAGCAGCCCGCTGGGCGACAGGGGAAAGCAAAACATTCAGTACTTC
CDR3: CASSPLGDRGKQNIQYF

V: TRBV18
D: .
J: TRBJ2-1
size: once
DNA: TGTGCCAGCGGCGCTCGGATTATGCAGGGGCTCAATGAGCAGTTCTTC
CDR3: CASGARIMQGLNEQFF

V: TRBV6-5
D: TRBD2
J: TRBJ2-3
size: .
DNA: TGTGCCAGCAGTTACTCCGGGGGGGATACGCAGTATTTT
CDR3: CASSYSGGDTQYF

V: TRBV6-5
D: TRBD1
J: TRBJ2-7
size: .
DNA: TGTGCCAGCAGTTACTCCCTCGACAGGGGGCCCGACGAGCAGTACTTC
CDR3: CASSYSLDRGPDEQYF

V: TRBV29-1
D: .
J: TRBJ2-7
size: .
DNA: TGCAGCGCTCTGACGGTTCCAGGGAACGAGCAGTACTTC
CDR3: CSALTVPGNEQYF

V: TRBV7-9
D: TRBD2
J: TRBJ2-1
size: .
DNA: TGTGCCAGCAGCTTATGGGGGGAGGGATACAATGAGCAGTTCTTC
CDR3: CASSLWGEGYNEQFF

V: TRBV5-1
D: .
J: TRBJ2-1
size: few
DNA: TGCGCCAGCAGCTCCCTATACGGGAATGAGCAGTTCTTC
CDR3: CASSSLYGNEQFF

V: TRBV29-1
D: TRBD2
J: TRBJ2-7
size: .
DNA: TGCAGCGTTGAGGGCGCTAGCGGGGGGAACGAGCAGTACTTC
CDR3: CSVEGASGGNEQYF

V: TRBV5-1
D: .
J: TRBJ1-1
size: .
DNA: TGCGCCAGCAGCGTCGGGGAGGGACGGACTGAAGCTTTCTTT
CDR3: CASSVGEGRTEAFF

V: TRBV6-5
D: .
J: TRBJ1-3
size: .
DNA: TGTGCCAGCAGTTACGCCGGACAGACTGGAAACACCATATATTTT
CDR3: CASSYAGQTGNTIYF

V: TRBV28
D: .
J: TRBJ1-5
size: .
DNA: TGTGCCAGCAGTGCGGGGGGCAGAACGAATCAGCCCCAGCATTTT
CDR3: CASSAGGRTNQPQHF